A selection of T cell receptor beta chains follows, all from one sample in a study of cytomegalovirus exposure and HLA in healthy donors. Assay used: immunoSEQ multiplex PCR; TCRdb lists only in-frame clones, some missing. The sample includes around 100,000 clones, approximately 85% of them seen just once. The sequencing input was PBMCs. All receptors derive from a woman aged 18-30 years in good health and CMV-seropositive. The CDR3 runs from the conserved cysteine through the conserved F or W. A D gene is named only where the DNA matches it firmly.

J	D	V	CDR3
TRBJ1-5	-	TRBV29-1	CSVRIGDQPQHF
TRBJ1-2	TRBD1	TRBV6-4	CASSEGTGTGYGYTF
TRBJ2-3	-	TRBV4-1	CASTSSGTQYF
TRBJ2-7	TRBD1	TRBV5-1	CASSLGRTGTSYEQYF
TRBJ2-1	TRBD1	TRBV27	CASNELQGAFYNEQFF
TRBJ2-7	-	TRBV7-3	CASRKDSGFYEQYF
TRBJ2-2	-	TRBV7-9	CASSLAGAYTGELFF
TRBJ2-6	-	TRBV7-9	CASSLIWDTTSGANVLTF
TRBJ1-5	TRBD1	TRBV6-5	CASSYSGQGDQPQHF
TRBJ2-7	-	TRBV5-4	CASSYQGRLGVYEQYF
TRBJ1-2	TRBD1	TRBV19	CASNLDRGIQPYGYTF
TRBJ2-4	-	TRBV5-1	CASSPGMDIQYF
TRBJ1-2	TRBD1	TRBV25-1	CASTQGGYGYTF
TRBJ2-7	-	TRBV13	CASSSGDSPTYEQYF
TRBJ1-3	-	TRBV6-1	CASSELLGLNSGNTIYF